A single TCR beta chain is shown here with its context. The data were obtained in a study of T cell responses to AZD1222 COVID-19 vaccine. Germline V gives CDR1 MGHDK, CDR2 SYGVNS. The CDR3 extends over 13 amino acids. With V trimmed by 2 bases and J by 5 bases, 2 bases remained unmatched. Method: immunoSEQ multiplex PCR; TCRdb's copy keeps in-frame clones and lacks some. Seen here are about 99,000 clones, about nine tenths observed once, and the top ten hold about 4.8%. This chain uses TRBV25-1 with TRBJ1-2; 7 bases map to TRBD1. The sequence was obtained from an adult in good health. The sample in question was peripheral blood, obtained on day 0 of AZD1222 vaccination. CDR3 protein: CASSENRGYGYTF. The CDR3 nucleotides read TGTGCCAGCAGTGAAAACAGGGGATATGGCTACACCTTC.